The clone carrying this T cell receptor beta chain turned up a few times. Its antigen remains unknown. This CDR3 spans 16 amino acids. With 5 bases clipped from V and 6 bases from J, the junction kept 9 bases outside the gene matches. Germline V gene lookup returns CDR1 MDHEN and CDR2 SYDVKM. Investigators took roughly 9.5 milliliters of peripheral blood from every donor. Total RNA, at least 5.5 micrograms per sample, came from PBMCs. Alongside a J-beta primer mix, a sample-barcoded 5' primer served in a second PCR lasting about 7 to 11 cycles. TCRdb recomputed calls from the 5' RACE reads with MiXCR, one row per CDR3 protein. This sample has 1.5 million or so distinct CDR3 sequences, with 35% to 45% found just once. This specimen comes from a study of blood T cells in healthy people across ages. Study-level results: PBMCs were not sorted, which prevented a conclusive comparison of naive versus antigen-experienced cells. Roughly linear declines in TCR beta diversity per million T cells occurred with age.

The sequencing input was blood. This clonotype was obtained from a woman younger than 35 in good health. The gene calls are TRBV28 and TRBJ2-1; 11 nucleotides match TRBD2. The CDR3 sequence is CASSIPGLAETNEQFF. The CDR3 bases are TGTGCCAGCAGTATCCCGGGACTAGCGGAGACCAATGAGCAGTTCTTC.